One and the same sample provided the 4 T cell receptor beta chains below, sequenced in a study of identical twins. One entry per CDR3 protein, called by TCRdb with MiXCR from the 5' RACE reads. The sample consists of under 300,000 distinct CDR3 sequences, roughly 13% of them appearing once. Sequencing was carried out using memory (CD45RO+) T cells sorted from blood. All receptors derive from a woman in her late teens or twenties in good health.

This rearrangement joins TRBV7-2 to TRBJ2-1; perhaps TRBD2 as D (5 bases). The length of the CDR3 is 12 residues. Trimming left V 5 bases short and J 9 bases short, with 11 bases between. Germline V CDR1 and CDR2: SGHTA, FQGNSA. The CDR3 DNA sequence: TGTGCCAGCAGCCTTACACGGGGTGAGCAGTTCTTC. Protein product: CASSLTRGEQFF.

The table lists this clonotype with a few counts. This chain uses TRBV20-1 with TRBJ1-3, with unresolved D. Trimming took off 0 bases at V and 1 base at J, with 7 bases between the two ends. CDR1 is DFQATT, CDR2 SNEGSKA, per germline (reference sequence). This CDR3 is 14 amino acids long. The DNA of the CDR3 is TGCAGTGCTAGAGAAAGAAGTTCTGGAAACACCATATATTTT. It is translated as CSARERSSGNTIYF.

The J gene is TRBJ1-6, the V gene TRBV6-5; unclear D gene. The germline CDR1 and CDR2 sequences are MNHEY and SVGAGI. This CDR3 comprises 12 residues. Trimming took 4 bases from V and 10 from J, leaving 8 bases between them. The CDR3 loop is CASSFRGSPLHF. In DNA form, the CDR3 reads TGTGCCAGCAGTTTTCGGGGATCACCCCTCCACTTT.

CDR3 in amino acids: CASKSGWTSNTEAFF. The CDR3 region has the DNA TGTGCCAGCAAATCAGGGTGGACCTCGAACACTGAAGCTTTCTTT. The chain couples TRBV12-3 or TRBV12-4 to TRBJ1-1; D is perhaps TRBD1 (5 bases). The V and J ends lost 7 bases and 1 base respectively, with 16 bases between them. The CDR3 extends over 15 amino acids.